This T cell receptor beta chain was sequenced in a study of T cell responses to AZD1222 COVID-19 vaccine. Details on this clone: Its antigen is as yet unknown.

The method was immunoSEQ multiplex PCR; TCRdb's version includes in-frame clones alone and lacks a portion of them. The sample records more than 95,000 clones, approximately 90% being singletons. General study findings and limits: CD4 TCRs linked to vaccination spanned spike, dominating at 160-218 and 743-854. The number of AZD1222 recipients seropositive at baseline was only five or six.

This clonotype was obtained from an adult in good health. The sequencing used peripheral blood, collected on day 0 of AZD1222 vaccination.

The CDR3 sequence is CATRDRRVRQPQHF. In nucleotides, the CDR3 is TGTGCCACCAGGGATCGGAGGGTAAGACAGCCCCAGCATTTT. The chain uses TRBV24-1 and TRBJ1-5; D not certain. Germline CDR1 is KGHDR and CDR2 is SFDVKD. CDR3 size: 14 residues. Between the trimmed V and J ends, which lost 7 bases and 7 bases, there was a span of 16 bases.